Listed here is a single TCR beta chain. What this receptor recognizes is not known. It has no much larger one-base neighbor in the sample; base qualities were not kept. This sample was taken from a study of cytomegalovirus exposure and HLA in healthy donors (dated by TCRdb to about 2017). About the investigation overall: According to an earlier analysis of several hundred of the donors, some 180 million T cells yielded roughly 110 million unique TCR beta sequences and about 300 Gb of sequence data. About 330 gigabases of sequencing data and 91 million or so unique TCR sequences made up an early release that covered some 640 HLA-typed donors. Of the 350 to 400 genotyped donors, 65% to 90% fell in the genetic ancestry cluster associated with self-reported Caucasian donors. The study aimed to test whether signatures of past pathogen exposure could be identified by cataloging public T cell receptors. The study profiled the T cell repertoires of hundreds of subjects by immunosequencing and related them to cytomegalovirus serostatus. Along with the roughly 700-subject first cohort, a separate validation cohort of over a hundred different subjects was used. To predict cytomegalovirus infection status, the study combined high-throughput TCR immunosequencing, statistical association of individual TCRs with disease status, and machine learning. A later analysis re-examined previously published TCR beta repertoires from hundreds of donors and added high-resolution HLA genotyping to investigate patterns of TCR occurrence. Rather than drawing on any new phenotypic data, the later analysis identified candidate immune exposures from TCR beta sequences and the way those sequences occurred across donors. In an earlier analysis of over 550 of the donors, high-throughput TCR beta sequencing was used to judge whether each TCR beta V gene segment behaved as functional or pseudogenic. Donor age, sex, ethnicity and CMV serostatus were compiled together with the repertoire data. In a later genetic analysis, genome-wide SNP genotypes for about three fifths of the 666 donors were used, and that subset was treated as a discovery cohort. Every discovery cohort repertoire had been produced on one sequencing platform. HLA typing included class I and class II loci at four-digit resolution. The number of donors typed differed by locus, with about 629-630 for A, B, C, DRB1 and DQB1, over 500 for DQA1, over 600 for DPA1, and 450 to 480 for DPB1. Because of strong linkage in the cohort, roughly five DR-DQ haplotypes were treated as single units for association and clustering. Among about 370 genotyped donors of the cohort, an average of roughly 230,000 unique TCR beta nucleotide sequences was sequenced per donor, of which 15% to 20% were non-productive. Broader findings and caveats from the paper: Some IMGT-functional V segments, including TRBV6-2 and TRBV6-3, could not be told apart with the 87-base-pair reads, so those segments were excluded. A later genetic analysis reported fewer N-insertions in productive TCRs among donors in an Asian-associated ancestry cluster than the approximately 700-donor mean. Because HLA typing was unavailable for some donors at each locus, only the typed subset was used in association tests. In a later analysis, the rate of TCR association differed among HLA loci, with DRB1 alleles having the most associated TCRs and HLA-C alleles having the fewest. Broadly in line with IMGT annotations, most TCR beta V segments showed up in productive rearrangements about 87% or about 30% of the time in an earlier analysis of 587 of the donors. When HLA alleles, especially DR and DQ, strongly co-occurred, attributing TCR associations to individual alleles was difficult. Because counts were too low, roughly 16 rarely observed V segments, including chromosome 9 orphons, were excluded from the earlier analysis of some 590 of the donors. For the cohort, immune exposure information was limited to CMV serostatus. Cytomegalovirus status was reported to be diagnosed by the classifier with high specificity and sensitivity in both the original and validation cohorts. Across donors, most TCR sequences were observed very rarely, whereas some public TCRs were present in many individuals. Correlated functional status among segregating V segments might reflect linkage disequilibrium, but an unknown experimental factor could not be ruled out. A cluster of highly shared sequence variants was judged likely to be a technical artifact of the sequencing pipeline. A further reported finding was that TCR beta sequences accurately predicted the HLA-A and HLA-B alleles for most subjects in the first cohort. A later analysis reported that several top co-occurrence clusters appeared linked to parvovirus B19, influenza, CMV and Epstein-Barr virus. The authors suggested that the approach could potentially be generalized to other disease states and immunological phenotypes. The study listed over 150 TCR beta chains as associated with cytomegalovirus. In a later analysis, most CMV-associated TCR beta chains were found to appear HLA-restricted, with HLA associations seemingly driven largely by CMV exposure. In a later analysis, HLA-associated TCR beta chains showed more clonal expansion and lower generation probabilities than non-associated chains that were equally common. Presence/absence analyses assumed roughly uniform sequencing depth across donors, an assumption that may not hold. An association between a missense DCLRE1C variant and V-gene and J-gene trimming of TCR beta chains was found in a later genetic analysis and replicated in an independent cohort. Specific HLA alleles were associated with roughly 17,000 TCR beta sequences at a false discovery rate of 0.05 in a later analysis. In this cohort, only TCR beta chains were sequenced, and detectable features were limited by the absence of alpha or paired-chain data. In vitro tests confirmed that a few of the cytomegalovirus-associated TCR beta chains recognize cytomegalovirus antigens.

The cohort was made up of 500 to 850 healthy bone marrow donors. At the time of sampling, all cohort members were nominally healthy, though unrecorded immune exposures were likely present. The donor was CMV seropositive and belonged to the group of 250 to 300 seropositive cohort members. A peripheral blood sample was provided by each donor, and peripheral blood mononuclear cells were used for TCR beta sequencing. Genomic DNA extraction from the blood cell samples was performed with the Qiagen DNeasy Blood Extraction Kit. The CDR3 numbers 13 residues from cysteine through phenylalanine. The read is trimmed to its CDR3 DNA, 39 bases read in frame from base 1. According to the germline V gene, CDR1 reads SQVTM and CDR2 reads ANQGSEA. The V end gives up 4 bases and the J end 4 bases, leaving 1 base in the junction not matched to a gene. Library prep was done by the immunoSEQ multiplex PCR assay. For the multiplex PCR, a mixture combining 60 forward primers for TCR Vbeta segments and 13 reverse primers for TCR Jbeta segments was used. A multiplex PCR assay on genomic DNA amplified the CDR3 region of rearranged TCR beta genes. On the Illumina HiSeq System, the amplified TCR beta libraries were sequenced as 87-base-pair reads. In the source study's methods: In a later analysis, 80 million or so unique TCR beta chains were counted across the 500 to 850 repertoires, and around 10 million of these chains were shared by at least two donors. A nearest-neighbor algorithm error-corrected the raw reads and collapsed the reads into unique sequences, merging closely related sequences to remove PCR and sequencing errors. Alignment of CDR3 sequences to IMGT reference sequences was used to assign V, D and J gene segments. For a sequence to be retained, a match of at least six nucleotides to both a V gene segment and a J gene segment was required. A rearrangement counted as productive if the CDR3 had no stop codons and remained in frame with V and J, and every other rearrangement counted as non-productive. CDR3 was defined by IMGT convention, running from the second conserved V-encoded cysteine to the conserved J-encoded phenylalanine. The earlier analysis of fewer than 700 of the donors excluded sequences that lacked an unambiguous match to a single V gene segment. In an earlier analysis of a few hundred of the donors, a V segment was called functional when productive rearrangements were above 56.7%, and segregating when the standard deviation between donors exceeded 5%. A statistical classification framework was built for diagnosing cytomegalovirus status from the catalog of TCR beta chain sequences. In a later analysis, V and J genes were assigned by comparing TCR nucleotide sequences against IMGT/GENE-DB human TR gene sequences. The TCRdist pipeline was used in a later analysis to assign CDR3 sequences and most-parsimonious VDJ recombination scenarios. In a later analysis, each TCR beta chain was defined by its CDR3 amino acid sequence together with its V-gene family, and reads lacking a unique V-gene family were excluded. In a later analysis, 500 to 700 highly shared, low-generation-probability nucleotide sequences were removed to address suspected cross-contamination and a sequencing artifact. A later analysis calculated a clonal expansion index for each public chain from normalized within-repertoire ranks of inferred template counts. A later analysis computed generation probabilities with a VDJ recombination model fitted to out-of-frame rearrangements, and checked the results against IGoR. In a later analysis, TCR-TCR, TCR-HLA and TCR-CMV co-occurrence was scored with hypergeometric tests, and a repertoire-size bias correction was applied to TCR pairs. A later analysis estimated false discovery rates by permuting HLA or CMV assignments 20 times. In a later analysis, co-occurring TCRs were grouped using DBSCAN, with TCRdist sequence similarity added in when clustering inside HLA-allele-positive subsets. Repertoires with fewer than 30,000 or more than 120,000 public chains, plus five repertoires with anomalous nucleotide sharing, were excluded from co-occurrence clustering. Drawn from immuneACCESS, this table holds only the in-frame rearrangements with V and J called that TCRdb kept. Clones are partly lost; checked studies trace under half to an unresolved V gene and leave the rest unexplained. V and J calls and clone size are copied from that table; D and trimming were computed from the DNA. This sample gives over 150,000 clones in total; more than 70% of them show up just once. The ten biggest clones cover about 4.8% of the sample.

This clonotype was obtained from a man aged 25-45 years in good health and CMV-seropositive. The specimen sequenced was PBMCs. The V gene is TRBV29-1 and the J gene is TRBJ2-3, with 11 bases matching TRBD1. The DNA reads TGCAGCGTTGGGACAGGGGGCGCAGATACGCAGTATTTT. This gives the protein CSVGTGGADTQYF.